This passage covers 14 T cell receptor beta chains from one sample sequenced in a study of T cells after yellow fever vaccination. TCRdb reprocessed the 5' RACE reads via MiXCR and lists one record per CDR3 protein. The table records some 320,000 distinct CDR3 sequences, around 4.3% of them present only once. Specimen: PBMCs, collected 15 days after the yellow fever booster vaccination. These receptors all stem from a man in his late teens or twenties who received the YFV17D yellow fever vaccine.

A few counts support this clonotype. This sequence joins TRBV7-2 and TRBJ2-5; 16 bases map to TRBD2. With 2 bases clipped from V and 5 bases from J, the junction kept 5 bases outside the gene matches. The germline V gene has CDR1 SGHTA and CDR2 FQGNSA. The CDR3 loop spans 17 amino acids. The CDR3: CASSLTGLAGGFETQYF. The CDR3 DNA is TGTGCCAGCAGCTTAACGGGACTAGCGGGGGGGTTTGAGACCCAGTACTTC.

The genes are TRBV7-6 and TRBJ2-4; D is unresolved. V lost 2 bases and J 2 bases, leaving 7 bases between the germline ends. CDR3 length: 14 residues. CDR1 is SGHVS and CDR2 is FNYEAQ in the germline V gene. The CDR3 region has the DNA TGTGCCAGCAGCTTAAACGGCCCCAAAAACATTCAGTACTTC. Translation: CASSLNGPKNIQYF.

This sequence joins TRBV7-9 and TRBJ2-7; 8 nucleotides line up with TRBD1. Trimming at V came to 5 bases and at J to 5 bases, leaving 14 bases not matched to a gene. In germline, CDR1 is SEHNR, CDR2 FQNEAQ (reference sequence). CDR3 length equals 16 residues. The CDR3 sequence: CASSRWRGQEFHEQYV. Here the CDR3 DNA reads TGTGCCAGCAGCCGTTGGAGGGGACAGGAATTCCACGAGCAGTACGTC.

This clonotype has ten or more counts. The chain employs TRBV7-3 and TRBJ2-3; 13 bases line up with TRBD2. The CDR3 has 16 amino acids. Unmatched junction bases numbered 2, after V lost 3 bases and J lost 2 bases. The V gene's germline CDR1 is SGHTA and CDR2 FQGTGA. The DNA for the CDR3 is TGTGCCAGCAGCTTGGGACTAGCGGGGACCACAGATACGCAGTATTTT. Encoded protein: CASSLGLAGTTDTQYF. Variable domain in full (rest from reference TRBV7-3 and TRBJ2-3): GAGVSQTPSNKVTEKGKYVELRCDPISGHTALYWYRQSLGQGPEFLIYFQGTGAADDSGLPNDRFFAVRPEGSVSTLKIQRTERGDSAVYLCASSLGLAGTTDTQYFGPGTRLTVL.

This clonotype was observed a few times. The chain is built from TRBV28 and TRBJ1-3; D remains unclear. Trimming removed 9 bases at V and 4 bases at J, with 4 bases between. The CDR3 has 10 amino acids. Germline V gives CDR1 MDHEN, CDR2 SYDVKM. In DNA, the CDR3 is TGTGCCAGTATCGGAAACACCATATATTTT. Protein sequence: CASIGNTIYF.

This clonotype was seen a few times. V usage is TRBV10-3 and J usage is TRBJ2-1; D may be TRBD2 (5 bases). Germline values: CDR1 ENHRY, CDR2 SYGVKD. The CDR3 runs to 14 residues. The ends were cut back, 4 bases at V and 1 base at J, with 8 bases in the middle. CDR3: CAISVGSSYNEQFF. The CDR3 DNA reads TGTGCCATCAGTGTGGGGAGTTCCTACAATGAGCAGTTCTTC.

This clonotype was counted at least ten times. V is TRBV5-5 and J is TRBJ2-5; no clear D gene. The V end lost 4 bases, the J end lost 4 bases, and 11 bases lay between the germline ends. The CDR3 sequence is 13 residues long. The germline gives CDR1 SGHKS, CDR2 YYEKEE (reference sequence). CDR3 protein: CASSPRGTETQYF. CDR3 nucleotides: TGTGCCAGCAGCCCTCGTGGTACAGAGACCCAGTACTTC.

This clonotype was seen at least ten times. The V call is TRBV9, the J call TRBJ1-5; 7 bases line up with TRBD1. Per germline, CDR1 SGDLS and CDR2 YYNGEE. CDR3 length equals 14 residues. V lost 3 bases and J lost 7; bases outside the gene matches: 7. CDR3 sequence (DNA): TGTGCCAGCAGCGCGACAGGGTTGGACCAGCCCCAGCATTTT. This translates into CASSATGLDQPQHF.

CDR3 protein: CASSQQRFGANEKLFF. The CDR3 DNA reads TGTGCCAGCAGCCAACAACGTTTCGGTGCTAATGAAAAACTGTTTTTT. This rearrangement joins TRBV4-2 to TRBJ1-4; D is ambiguous. The germline V and J ends were trimmed by 2 bases and 3 bases, with 13 bases remaining between them. CDR1 is LGHNA, CDR2 YNFKEQ, per germline. The CDR3 is 16 amino acids.

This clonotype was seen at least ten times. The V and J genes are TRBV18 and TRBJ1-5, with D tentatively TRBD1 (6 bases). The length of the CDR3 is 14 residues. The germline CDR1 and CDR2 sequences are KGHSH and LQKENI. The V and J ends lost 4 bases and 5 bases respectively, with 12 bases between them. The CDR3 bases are TGTGCCAGCTCACAAAACAGGGACGATCAGCCCCAGCATTTT. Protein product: CASSQNRDDQPQHF.

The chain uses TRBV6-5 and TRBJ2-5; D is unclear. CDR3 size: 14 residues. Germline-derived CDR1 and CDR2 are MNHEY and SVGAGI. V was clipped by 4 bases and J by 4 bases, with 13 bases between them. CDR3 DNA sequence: TGTGCCAGCAGTTCGAGCCCCCTGCGAGAGACCCAGTACTTC. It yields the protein CASSSSPLRETQYF.

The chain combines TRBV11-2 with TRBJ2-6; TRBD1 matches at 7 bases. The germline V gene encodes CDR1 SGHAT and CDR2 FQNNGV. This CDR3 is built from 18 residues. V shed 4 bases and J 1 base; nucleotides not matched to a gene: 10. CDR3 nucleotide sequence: TGTGCCAGCAGCTGGCCAAGAGGGGGCGTTTCTGGGGCCAACGTCCTGACTTTC. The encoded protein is CASSWPRGGVSGANVLTF. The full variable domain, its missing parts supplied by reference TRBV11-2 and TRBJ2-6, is EAGVAQSPRYKIIEKRQSVAFWCNPISGHATLYWYQQILGQGPKLLIQFQNNGVVDDSQLPKDRFSAERLKGVDSTLKIQPAKLEDSAVYLCASSWPRGGVSGANVLTFGAGSRLTVL.

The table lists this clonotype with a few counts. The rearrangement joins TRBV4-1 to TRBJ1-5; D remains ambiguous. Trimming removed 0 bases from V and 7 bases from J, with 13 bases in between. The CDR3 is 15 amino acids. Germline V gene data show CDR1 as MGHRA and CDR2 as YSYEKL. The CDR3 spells CASSQDGPAGQPQHF. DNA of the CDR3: TGCGCCAGCAGCCAAGATGGGCCAGCGGGGCAGCCCCAGCATTTT.

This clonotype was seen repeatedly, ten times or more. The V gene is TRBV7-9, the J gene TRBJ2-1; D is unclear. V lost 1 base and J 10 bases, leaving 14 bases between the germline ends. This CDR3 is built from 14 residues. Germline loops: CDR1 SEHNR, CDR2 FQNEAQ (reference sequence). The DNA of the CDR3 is TGTGCCAGCAGCTTAGAGGGCGATTCACGGGAGCAGTTCTTC. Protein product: CASSLEGDSREQFF.